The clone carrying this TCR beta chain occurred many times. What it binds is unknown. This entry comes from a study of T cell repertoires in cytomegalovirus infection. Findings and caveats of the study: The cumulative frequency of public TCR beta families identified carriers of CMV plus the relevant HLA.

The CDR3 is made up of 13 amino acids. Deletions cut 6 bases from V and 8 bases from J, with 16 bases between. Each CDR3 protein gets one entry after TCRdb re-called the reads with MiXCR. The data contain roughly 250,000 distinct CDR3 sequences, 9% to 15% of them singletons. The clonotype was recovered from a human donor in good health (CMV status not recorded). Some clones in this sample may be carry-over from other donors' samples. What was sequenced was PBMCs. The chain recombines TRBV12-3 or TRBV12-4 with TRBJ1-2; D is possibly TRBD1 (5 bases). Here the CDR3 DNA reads TGTGCCAGCAGCCGCAGGGAGATGCGGGGCTACACCTTC. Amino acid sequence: CASSRREMRGYTF.